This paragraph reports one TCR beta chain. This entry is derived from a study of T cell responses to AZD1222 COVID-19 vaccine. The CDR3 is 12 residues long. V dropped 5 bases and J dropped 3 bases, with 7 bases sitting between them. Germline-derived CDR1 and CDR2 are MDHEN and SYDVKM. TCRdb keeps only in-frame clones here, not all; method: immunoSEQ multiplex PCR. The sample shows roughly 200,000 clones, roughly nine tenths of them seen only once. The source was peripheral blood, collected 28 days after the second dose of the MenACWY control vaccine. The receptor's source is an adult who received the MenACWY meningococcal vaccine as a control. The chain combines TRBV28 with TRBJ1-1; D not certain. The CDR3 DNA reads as TGTGCCAGCAGTACTACCCACACTGAAGCTTTCTTT. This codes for CASSTTHTEAFF.